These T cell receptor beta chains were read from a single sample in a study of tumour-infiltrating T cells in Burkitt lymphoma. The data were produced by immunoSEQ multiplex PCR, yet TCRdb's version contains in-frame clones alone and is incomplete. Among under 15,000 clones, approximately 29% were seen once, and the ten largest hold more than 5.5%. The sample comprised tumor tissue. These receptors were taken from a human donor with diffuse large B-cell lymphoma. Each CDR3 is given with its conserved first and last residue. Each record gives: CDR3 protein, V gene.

CASSLDPGRADTQYF,TRBV11-2
CASSKDREDQETQYF,TRBV21-1
CASSLGQGSQYF,TRBV5-6
CAWSGRGSYNEQFF,TRBV30
CASSLKLAISTDTQYF,TRBV27
CASSADPLAATDTQYF,TRBV9
CASSLGTGLADSYNEQFF,TRBV7-9
CASNPPTDTQYF,TRBV2
CASSLAQGGTGELFF,TRBV5-1
CASSPQGGQPQHF,TRBV19
CASSFRAEGAHEQFF,TRBV5-4
CASSPGIQGGYEQYF,TRBV5-4
CASSDGTTYEQYF,TRBV19
CSVGRSNYGYTF,TRBV29-1
CASSQDVGYYEQYF,TRBV4-3
CSARGDSEAFF,TRBV20-1
CASSASGPHNEQFF,TRBV9
CASSHRVEGYTF,TRBV19
CASSLDGPSGNQPQHF,TRBV5-4
CASSRDLRITEAFF,TRBV6-1
CASSLTGGSNIRNTIYF,TRBV11-2
CSVEDGQIGVNIYGYTF,TRBV29-1
CASSFATSSYEQYF,TRBV5-6
CASSGRGRVNGYTF,TRBV6-5
CSVEDGAKQLNTEAFF,TRBV29-1
CSVSRGTEAFF,TRBV29-1
CASSTRWVEGVPPYEQYF,TRBV19
CASSPGQGISETQYF,TRBV5-6
CASMGGLANQPQHF,TRBV2
CASSRTGGAQPQHF,TRBV19
CASSLGNNEQFF,TRBV7-3
CASSVAPGRSGANVLTF,TRBV9
CASSRGLAGGLGEQYF,TRBV14
CASSLGSMGRDEQYF,TRBV5-1
CASSADSIETQYF,TRBV25-1
CASSLNLGVRGDYEQYF,TRBV5-1